This entry features one T cell receptor (beta chain) sequence. Trimming removed 5 bases from V and 6 bases from J; junction bases left unmatched: 18. The CDR3 spans 20 residues. Germline assignment: CDR1 LNHDA and CDR2 SQIVND (reference sequence). The sample comes from a study of shared T cell receptors in the human thymus. Here immunoSEQ multiplex PCR was the method, and the copy in TCRdb shows in-frame clones only, minus some. This sample has 700,000 or so clones, with 80% to 90% found just once. These data were likewise used in another study, on human thymus T cells. That source notes: The thymus tissue came from resections taken during corrective heart surgery. Thymic and blood repertoires seemed to show skewed V and J gene use.

The source of this sequence is a girl under three years old with a congenital heart defect. This chain connects TRBV19 to TRBJ1-6; 11 nucleotides agree with TRBD1. Sequencing used thymocytes. Here the CDR3 DNA reads TGTGCCAGTAGTCCCTTAACCCCGGGACAGGGGGTAGGTAGTAATTCACCCCTCCACTTT. Its translation is CASSPLTPGQGVGSNSPLHF.